This entry lists 10 T cell receptor beta chains sequenced from one sample in a study of cytomegalovirus exposure and HLA in healthy donors. PCR used 60 Vbeta primers and 13 Jbeta primers. Generated by immunoSEQ multiplex PCR, the TCRdb table keeps only in-frame clones and is missing some. Its listing shows about 82,000 clones. Sample: PBMCs. These TCRs come from a woman younger than 45 in good health and CMV-seronegative.

The chain combines TRBV2 with TRBJ1-1, with unresolved D. The CDR3 totals 13 residues. Trimming removed 4 bases at V and 3 bases at J, with 9 bases between. Germline loops: CDR1 SNHLY, CDR2 FYNNEI. The CDR3 DNA follows: TGTGCCAGCAGTGTCATAGCATACACTGAAGCTTTCTTT. This sequence encodes CASSVIAYTEAFF.

The V gene is TRBV13, the J gene TRBJ2-5; D gene uncertain. The germline V gene has CDR1 PRHDT and CDR2 FYEKMQ (reference sequence). This CDR3 region has 14 residues. V was cut by 6 bases and J by 1 base, with 12 bases left in between. CDR3 sequence (DNA): TGTGCCAGCAGGCTTAGAGCCACCCAAGAGACCCAGTACTTC. This encodes CASRLRATQETQYF. Full variable domain (missing parts from reference TRBV13 and TRBJ2-5): AAGVIQSPRHLIKEKRETATLKCYPIPRHDTVYWYQQGPGQDPQFLISFYEKMQSDKGSIPDRFSAQQFSDYHSELNMSSLELGDSALYFCASRLRATQETQYFGPGTRLLVL.

This sequence joins TRBV5-1 and TRBJ2-7, with D maybe TRBD2 (5 bases). V was clipped by 4 bases and J by 6 bases, with 14 bases between them. Germline CDR1 and CDR2: SGHRS and YFSETQ. CDR3 size: 13 residues. In DNA, the CDR3 is TGCGCCAGCAGCGATATTACTAGTTCCGAGCAGTACTTC. It translates to CASSDITSSEQYF.

The rearrangement joins TRBV30 to TRBJ1-4; tentatively, D is TRBD1 (6 bases). CDR3 size: 15 residues. CDR1 is GTSNPN, CDR2 SVGIG, per germline (reference sequence). Trimming shortened V by 2 bases and J by 5 bases, and 15 bases separated the two germline ends. CDR3 sequence reads: CAWSFPGTLNEKLFF. The DNA for the CDR3 is TGTGCCTGGAGTTTCCCCGGGACACTCAATGAAAAACTGTTTTTT.

This chain uses TRBV6-5 with TRBJ2-5, with D possibly being TRBD2 (7 bases). Germline V CDR1 and CDR2: MNHEY, SVGAGI. V lost 6 bases to trimming and J lost 4 bases, with 18 bases between them. This CDR3 region has 15 residues. DNA for the CDR3: TGTGCCAGCAGCACAGGGACTACGTTAGCAGAGACCCAGTACTTC. The encoded protein is CASSTGTTLAETQYF.

V gene TRBV7-2 combines with J gene TRBJ1-6; 8 bases fit TRBD1. Per the germline V gene, CDR1 is SGHTA and CDR2 is FQGNSA. This CDR3 comprises 15 residues. J gave up 8 bases and V 5 bases, and 8 bases lay outside the gene matches. CDR3 DNA: TGTGCCAGCAGCCGCCCCGACAGGGGATATTCACCCCTCCACTTT. This translates into CASSRPDRGYSPLHF.

This rearrangement joins TRBV2 to TRBJ2-7; 9 positions match TRBD1. This CDR3 has 15 residues. Germline trimming cut 6 bases from V and 2 bases from J; bases unmatched to any gene: 8. Germline CDR1 SNHLY, CDR2 FYNNEI. This CDR3 is CASSGTGQGAYEQYF. The CDR3 region has the DNA TGTGCCAGCAGCGGGACGGGACAGGGCGCCTACGAGCAGTACTTC.

The chain couples TRBV5-8 to TRBJ1-5, with 7 bases aligning to TRBD1. The CDR3 extends over 15 amino acids. V shed 2 bases, J shed 4 bases, and the junction held 6 bases outside the gene matches. Germline loops: CDR1 SGHTS, CDR2 YDEGEE. The CDR3 reads CASSFGQDRNQPQHF. The CDR3 nucleotides read TGTGCCAGCAGCTTCGGACAGGATCGGAATCAGCCCCAGCATTTT. Full variable domain (remainder filled in from reference TRBV5-8 and TRBJ1-5): EAGVTQSPTHLIKTRGQQATLRCSPISGHTSVYWYQQALGLGLQFLLWYDEGEERNRGNFPPRFSGRQFPNYSSELNVNALELEDSALYLCASSFGQDRNQPQHFGDGTRLSIL.

The gene calls are TRBV18 and TRBJ1-4; D not certain. Trimming removed 3 bases from V and 7 bases from J, with 6 bases in between. Germline CDR1 is KGHSH and CDR2 is LQKENI. This CDR3 has 12 residues. CDR3 nucleotide sequence: TGTGCCAGCTCACCCCCGGGTGAAAAACTGTTTTTT. This encodes CASSPPGEKLFF.

The rearrangement joins TRBV5-1 to TRBJ1-1, with D tentatively TRBD1 (6 bases). CDR3 length equals 14 residues. V was shortened by 2 bases and J by 1 base, with 9 bases between the two germline ends. CDR1 is SGHRS, CDR2 YFSETQ, per germline. CDR3 region: CASSFTGQNTEAFF. CDR3 nucleotide sequence: TGCGCCAGCAGCTTTACAGGGCAGAACACTGAAGCTTTCTTT.